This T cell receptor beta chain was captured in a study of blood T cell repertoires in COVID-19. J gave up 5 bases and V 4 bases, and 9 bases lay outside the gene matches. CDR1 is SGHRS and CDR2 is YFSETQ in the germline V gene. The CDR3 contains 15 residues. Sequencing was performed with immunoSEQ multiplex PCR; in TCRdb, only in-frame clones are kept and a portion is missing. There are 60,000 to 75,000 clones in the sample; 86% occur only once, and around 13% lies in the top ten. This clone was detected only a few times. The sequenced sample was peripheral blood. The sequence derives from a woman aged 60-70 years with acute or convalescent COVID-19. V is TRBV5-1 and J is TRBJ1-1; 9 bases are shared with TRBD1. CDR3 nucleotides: TGCGCCAGCAGCGGCGGGACAGGGAGAAAAACTGAAGCTTTCTTT. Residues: CASSGGTGRKTEAFF.